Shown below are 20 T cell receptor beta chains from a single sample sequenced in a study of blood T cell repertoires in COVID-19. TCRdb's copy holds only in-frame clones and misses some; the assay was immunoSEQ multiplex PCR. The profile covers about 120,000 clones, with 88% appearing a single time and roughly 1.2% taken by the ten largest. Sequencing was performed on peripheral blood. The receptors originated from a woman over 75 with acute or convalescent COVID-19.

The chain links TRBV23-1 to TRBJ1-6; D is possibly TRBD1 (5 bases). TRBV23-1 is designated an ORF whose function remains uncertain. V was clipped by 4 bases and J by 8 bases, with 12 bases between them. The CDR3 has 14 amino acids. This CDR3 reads CASSLGGRDSPLHF. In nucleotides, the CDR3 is TGCGCCAGCAGTCTGGGGGGTAGGGATTCACCCCTCCACTTT.

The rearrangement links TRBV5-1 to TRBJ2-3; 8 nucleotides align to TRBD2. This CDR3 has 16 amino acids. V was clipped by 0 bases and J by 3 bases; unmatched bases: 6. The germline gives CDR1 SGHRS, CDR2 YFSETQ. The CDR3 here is CASSLDGGELTDTQYF. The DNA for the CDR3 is TGCGCCAGCAGCTTGGACGGGGGGGAGTTGACAGATACGCAGTATTTT.

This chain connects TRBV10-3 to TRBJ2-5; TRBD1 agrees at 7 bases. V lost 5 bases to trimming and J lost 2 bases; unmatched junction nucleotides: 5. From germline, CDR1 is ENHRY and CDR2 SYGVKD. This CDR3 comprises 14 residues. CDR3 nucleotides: TGTGCCATCAGTCCGGGACAGCCTCAAGAGACCCAGTACTTC. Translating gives CAISPGQPQETQYF.

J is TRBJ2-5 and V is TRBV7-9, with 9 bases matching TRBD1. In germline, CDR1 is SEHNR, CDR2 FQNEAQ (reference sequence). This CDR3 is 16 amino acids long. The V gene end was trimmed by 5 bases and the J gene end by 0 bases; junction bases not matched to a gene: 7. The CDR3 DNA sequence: TGTGCCAGCAGCCAGTCGACAGGGGGTAACCAAGAGACCCAGTACTTC. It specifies CASSQSTGGNQETQYF.

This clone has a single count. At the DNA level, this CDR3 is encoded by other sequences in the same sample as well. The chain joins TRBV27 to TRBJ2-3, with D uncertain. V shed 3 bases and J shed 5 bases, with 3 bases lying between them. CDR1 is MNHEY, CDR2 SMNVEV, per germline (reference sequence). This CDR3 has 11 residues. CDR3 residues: CASSLRDTQYF. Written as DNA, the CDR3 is TGTGCCAGCAGTTTGAGAGATACGCAGTATTTT.

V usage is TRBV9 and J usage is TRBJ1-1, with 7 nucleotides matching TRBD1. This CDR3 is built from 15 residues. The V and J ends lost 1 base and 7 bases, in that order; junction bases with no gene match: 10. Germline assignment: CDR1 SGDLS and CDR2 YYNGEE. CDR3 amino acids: CASSVHVDRRLEAFF. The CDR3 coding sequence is TGTGCCAGCAGCGTACACGTGGACAGGCGTCTTGAAGCTTTCTTT.

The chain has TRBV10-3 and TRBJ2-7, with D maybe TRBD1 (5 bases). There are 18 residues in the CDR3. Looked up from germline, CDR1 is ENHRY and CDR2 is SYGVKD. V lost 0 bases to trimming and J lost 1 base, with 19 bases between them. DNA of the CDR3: TGTGCCATCAGTGAGTCGGTAGGGCAGGGCGAAATATCCTACGAGCAGTACTTC. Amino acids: CAISESVGQGEISYEQYF.

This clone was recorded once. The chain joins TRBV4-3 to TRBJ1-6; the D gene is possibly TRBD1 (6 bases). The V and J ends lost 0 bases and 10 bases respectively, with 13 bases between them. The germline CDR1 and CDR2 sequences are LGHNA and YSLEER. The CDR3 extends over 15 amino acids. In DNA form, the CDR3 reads TGCGCCAGCAGCCAAGAGCGTACAGGGAGCTCACCCCTCCACTTT. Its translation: CASSQERTGSSPLHF.

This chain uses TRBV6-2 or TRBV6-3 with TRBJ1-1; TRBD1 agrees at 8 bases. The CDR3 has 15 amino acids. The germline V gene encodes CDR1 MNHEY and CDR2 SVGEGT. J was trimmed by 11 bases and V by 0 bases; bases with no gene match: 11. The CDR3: CASSYSPGTGDWAFF. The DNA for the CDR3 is TGTGCCAGCAGTTACTCCCCCGGGACAGGAGATTGGGCTTTCTTT.

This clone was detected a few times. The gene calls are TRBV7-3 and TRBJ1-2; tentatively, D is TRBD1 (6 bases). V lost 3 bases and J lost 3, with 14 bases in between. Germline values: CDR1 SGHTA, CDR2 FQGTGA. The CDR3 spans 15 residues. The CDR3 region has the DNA TGTGCCAGCAGCTTGAACAGGGATGAGTACTATGGCTACACCTTC. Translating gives CASSLNRDEYYGYTF.

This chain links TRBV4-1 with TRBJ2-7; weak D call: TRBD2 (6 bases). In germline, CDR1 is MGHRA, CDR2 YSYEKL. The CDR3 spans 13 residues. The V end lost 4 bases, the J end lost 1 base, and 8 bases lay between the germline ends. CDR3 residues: CASSRAGSYEQYF. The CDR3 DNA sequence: TGCGCCAGCAGCCGGGCGGGGTCCTACGAGCAGTACTTC.

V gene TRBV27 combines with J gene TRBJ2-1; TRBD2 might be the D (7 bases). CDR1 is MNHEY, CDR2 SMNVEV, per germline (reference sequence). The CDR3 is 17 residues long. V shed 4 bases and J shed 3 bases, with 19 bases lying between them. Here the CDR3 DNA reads TGTGCCAGCAGTTCATTAGGGGGGGGGACCTACTACAATGAGCAGTTCTTC. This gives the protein CASSSLGGGTYYNEQFF.

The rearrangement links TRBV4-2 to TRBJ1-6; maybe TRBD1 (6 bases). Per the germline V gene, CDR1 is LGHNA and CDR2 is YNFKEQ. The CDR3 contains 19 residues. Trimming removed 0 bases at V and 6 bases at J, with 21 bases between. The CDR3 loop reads CASSQDTARTANFNSPLHF. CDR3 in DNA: TGTGCCAGCAGCCAAGACACCGCCAGGACAGCCAATTTTAATTCACCCCTCCACTTT.

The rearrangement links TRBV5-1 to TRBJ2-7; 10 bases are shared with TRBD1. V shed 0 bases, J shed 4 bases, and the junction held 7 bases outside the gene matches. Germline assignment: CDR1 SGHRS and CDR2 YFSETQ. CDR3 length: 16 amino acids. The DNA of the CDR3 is TGCGCCAGCAGCTTGGGAGGGACAGGGGATAGTTACGAGCAGTACTTC. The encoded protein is CASSLGGTGDSYEQYF. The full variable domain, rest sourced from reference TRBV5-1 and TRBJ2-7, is KAGVTQTPRYLIKTRGQQVTLSCSPISGHRSVSWYQQTPGQGLQFLFEYFSETQRNKGNFPGRFSGRQFSNSRSEMNVSTLELGDSALYLCASSLGGTGDSYEQYFGPGTRLTVT.

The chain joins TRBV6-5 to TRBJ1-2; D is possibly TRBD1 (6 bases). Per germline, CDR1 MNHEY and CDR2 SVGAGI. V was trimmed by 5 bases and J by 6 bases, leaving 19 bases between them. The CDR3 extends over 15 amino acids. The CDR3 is CASSIYRATADGYTF. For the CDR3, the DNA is TGTGCCAGCAGTATATACAGGGCCACAGCTGATGGCTACACCTTC.

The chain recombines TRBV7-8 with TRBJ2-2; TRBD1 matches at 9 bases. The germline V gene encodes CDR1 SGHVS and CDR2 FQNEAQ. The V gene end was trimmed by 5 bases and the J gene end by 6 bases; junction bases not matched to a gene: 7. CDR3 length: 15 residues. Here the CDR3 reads CASSPQGAPAGELFF. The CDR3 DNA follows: TGTGCCAGCAGCCCACAGGGGGCGCCGGCCGGGGAGCTGTTTTTT.

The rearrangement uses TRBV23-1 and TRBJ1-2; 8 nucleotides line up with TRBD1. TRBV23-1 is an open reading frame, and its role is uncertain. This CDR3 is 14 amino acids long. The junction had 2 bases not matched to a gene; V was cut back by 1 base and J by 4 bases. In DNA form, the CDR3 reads TGCGCCAGCAGTCAATTGGGACAGGCCTATGGCTACACCTTC. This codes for CASSQLGQAYGYTF.

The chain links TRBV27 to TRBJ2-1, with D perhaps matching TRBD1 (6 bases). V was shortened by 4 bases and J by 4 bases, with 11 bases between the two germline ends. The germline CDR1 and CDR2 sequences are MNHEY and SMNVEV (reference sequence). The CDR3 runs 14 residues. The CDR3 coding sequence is TGTGCCAGCAGTTCTTCACAGGGATACAATGAGCAGTTCTTC. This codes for CASSSSQGYNEQFF.

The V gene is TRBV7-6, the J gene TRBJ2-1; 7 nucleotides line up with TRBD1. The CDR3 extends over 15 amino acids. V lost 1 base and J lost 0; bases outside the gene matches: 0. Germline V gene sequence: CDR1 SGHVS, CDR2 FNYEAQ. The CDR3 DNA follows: TGTGCCAGCAGCTTAGGGGACAGCTCCTACAATGAGCAGTTCTTC. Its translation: CASSLGDSSYNEQFF.

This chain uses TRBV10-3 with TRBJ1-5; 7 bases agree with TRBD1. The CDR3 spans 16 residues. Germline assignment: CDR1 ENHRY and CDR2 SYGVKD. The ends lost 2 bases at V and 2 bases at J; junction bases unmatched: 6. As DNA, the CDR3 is TGTGCCATCAGTGAGCAGTACAGGGGCGGCAATCAGCCCCAGCATTTT. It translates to CAISEQYRGGNQPQHF.